This entry lists 21 T cell receptor beta chains sequenced from one sample in a study of shared clonotypes between healthy human individuals. Only in-frame clones appear in the TCRdb table, and some are missing; sequencing was by immunoSEQ multiplex PCR. This sample has 2.3 million or so clones, with approximately 93% found just once. The source material was naive CD4+ T cells from PBMCs. The subset: CD45RA+ positively selected. Every receptor here comes from a man younger than 30 in good health. Some clones in this sample may be carry-over from other donors' samples.

The gene calls are TRBV7-2 and TRBJ2-5, with D unresolved. There are 14 residues in the CDR3. The V end lost 0 bases, the J end lost 5 bases, and 10 bases lay between the germline ends. Germline-derived CDR1 and CDR2 are SGHTA and FQGNSA. CDR3 in DNA: TGTGCCAGCAGCTTAGCGCCCGCGGTGGAGACCCAGTACTTC. Translated, it gives CASSLAPAVETQYF.

The J gene is TRBJ2-2, the V gene TRBV7-9; tentatively, D is TRBD1 (6 bases). Germline V gene data show CDR1 as SEHNR and CDR2 as FQNEAQ (reference sequence). There are 15 residues in the CDR3. V gave up 6 bases and J gave up 0 bases, with 11 bases separating them. CDR3 loop: CASRPRTANTGELFF. For the CDR3, the DNA is TGTGCCAGCAGACCGAGGACAGCGAACACCGGGGAGCTGTTTTTT.

As regards this clone: Other DNA sequences of this sample code for an identical CDR3. The genes are TRBV11-3 and TRBJ2-5; no clear D gene. Trimming left V 0 bases short and J 4 bases short, with 3 bases between. In germline, CDR1 is SGHNT, CDR2 YENEEA. CDR3 length: 12 amino acids. This chain's CDR3 is CASSLDRETQYF. Here the CDR3 DNA reads TGTGCCAGCAGCTTAGATAGAGAGACCCAGTACTTC.

This chain joins TRBV10-2 and TRBJ2-3; D possibly matches TRBD1 or TRBD2 (5 bases each). Germline CDR1 reads WSHSY; CDR2 reads SAAADI. This CDR3 spans 14 amino acids. The V and J ends lost 3 bases and 5 bases respectively, with 12 bases between them. The CDR3 bases are TGCGCCAGCAGTGAAACCGGGGCGAAAGATACGCAGTATTTT. As protein: CASSETGAKDTQYF.

This clone was counted only a few times. Germline and junction disagree at one end, which may indicate a read error. The rearrangement uses TRBV18 and TRBJ1-3, with D uncertain. Germline CDR1 KGHSH, CDR2 LQKENI. This CDR3 has 13 residues. DNA for the CDR3: TGTGCCAGCTCGCCAAATCAGTCAGACGAGACAAAATTT. Translated: CASSPNQSDETKF.

The V gene is TRBV30, the J gene TRBJ1-2; TRBD1 aligns across 11 bases. V gave up 3 bases and J gave up 4 bases; unmatched junction bases: 7. This CDR3 comprises 15 residues. From germline, CDR1 is GTSNPN and CDR2 SVGIG (reference sequence). The CDR3: CAWSLSGTGGYGYTF. CDR3 DNA: TGTGCCTGGAGCTTAAGCGGGACAGGGGGCTATGGCTACACCTTC.

V gene TRBV10-3 combines with J gene TRBJ2-3, with 11 bases lining up with TRBD2. Losses at the gene ends were 6 bases for V and 4 bases for J; bases not matched to a gene: 9. The V gene's germline CDR1 is ENHRY and CDR2 SYGVKD. The CDR3 sequence is 16 residues long. The DNA for the CDR3 is TGTGCCATCAGAGGAACTAGCGGGAGCGTGGCAGATACGCAGTATTTT. Protein sequence: CAIRGTSGSVADTQYF.

This clone showed up just once. The chain couples TRBV9 to TRBJ2-1; D gene ambiguous. V was clipped by 3 bases and J by 7 bases, with 8 bases between them. This CDR3 region has 12 residues. CDR1 SGDLS and CDR2 YYNGEE come from the germline V gene. The CDR3 reads CASSASTNEQFF. For the CDR3, the DNA is TGTGCCAGCAGCGCTAGTACAAATGAGCAGTTCTTC.

V is TRBV4-2 and J is TRBJ2-5; D might be TRBD2 (5 bases). The germline V gene encodes CDR1 LGHNA and CDR2 YNFKEQ. The CDR3 loop spans 16 amino acids. The germline V and J ends were trimmed by 1 base and 1 base, with 13 bases remaining between them. Written as DNA, the CDR3 is TGTGCCAGCAGCCAAGGGGGTAGGAGCGGCCAAGAGACCCAGTACTTC. The encoded protein is CASSQGGRSGQETQYF.

This clone was seen just once. V gene TRBV28 combines with J gene TRBJ2-7; 7 nucleotides agree with TRBD2. Germline V gene data show CDR1 as MDHEN and CDR2 as SYDVKM. The CDR3 spans 13 residues. J gave up 6 bases and V 3 bases, and 5 bases lay outside the gene matches. CDR3 coding DNA: TGTGCCAGCAGTTTTGACCGCGGGGGCGAGCAGTACTTC. It translates to CASSFDRGGEQYF.

This chain joins TRBV10-3 and TRBJ2-5; D not certain. Trimming took 3 bases from V and 0 from J, leaving 5 bases between them. CDR3 length: 13 residues. The germline gives CDR1 ENHRY, CDR2 SYGVKD. The CDR3 DNA reads TGTGCCATCAGTGAATCCAACCAAGAGACCCAGTACTTC. Amino acid sequence: CAISESNQETQYF.

The V call is TRBV21-1, the J call TRBJ2-5; the listed D gene, TRBD1, was not tested against the DNA. TRBV21-1 is tagged as a pseudogene. This CDR3 is 12 amino acids long. CDR3: CASSNRGKTQYF. In DNA form, the CDR3 reads TGTGCCAGCAGCAATAGGGGTAAGACCCAGTACTTC.

CDR3 in amino acids: CATSRPSRRLDGYTF. The CDR3 DNA sequence: TGTGCCACCAGCAGGCCCTCTCGACGATTGGATGGCTACACCTTC. J is TRBJ1-2 and V is TRBV15; D unclear. Germline CDR1 is LNHNV and CDR2 is YYDKDF (reference sequence). The CDR3 is made up of 15 amino acids. V was pared by 3 bases and J by 6 bases, with 17 bases between.

The chain carries TRBV7-6 and TRBJ2-1, with 10 bases that match TRBD2. J lost 4 bases, V lost 5 bases, and 11 bases had no gene match. Germline V gene sequence: CDR1 SGHVS, CDR2 FNYEAQ. CDR3 size: 17 residues. The CDR3 region is CASSPRRTSGAYNEQFF. In DNA form, the CDR3 reads TGTGCCAGCAGCCCGCGTAGGACTAGCGGAGCTTACAATGAGCAGTTCTTC.

The sample holds one count of this clone. The chain uses TRBV28 and TRBJ2-5; D might be TRBD1 (6 bases). CDR1 and CDR2 (germline): MDHEN, SYDVKM. The V end was cut by 5 bases, the J end by 5 bases, with 18 bases between. The CDR3 extends over 15 amino acids. The CDR3 bases are TGTGCCAGCAGTATCGCCGACAGGTACTATGAGACCCAGTACTTC. This gives the protein CASSIADRYYETQYF. The whole variable domain, remainder taken from reference TRBV28 and TRBJ2-5, is DVKVTQSSRYLVKRTGEKVFLECVQDMDHENMFWYRQDPGLGLRLIYFSYDVKMKEKGDIPEGYSVSREKKERFSLILESASTNQTSMYLCASSIADRYYETQYFGPGTRLLVL.

V gene TRBV6-1 combines with J gene TRBJ1-2; D gene unclear. Trimming cost V 2 bases and J 8 bases, with 12 bases left between them. CDR3 length equals 13 residues. Germline CDR1 is MNHNS and CDR2 is SASEGT. CDR3 sequence (DNA): TGTGCCAGCAGTGAAATCGGGGAGCTAGGCTACACCTTC. It codes for CASSEIGELGYTF.

Of note for this clone: The limits of the CDR3 on the DNA are not certain, so only TCRdb's listed CDR3 is given. This chain links TRBV19 with TRBJ2-7; the D call of TRBD1 is as the table states it, not checked on the DNA. Per germline, CDR1 LNHDA and CDR2 SQIVND (reference sequence). The CDR3 adds up to 14 amino acids, both ends counted. The CDR3: CASSSGTTNYEQYF.

The chain couples TRBV5-1 to TRBJ2-2; D remains ambiguous. CDR3 length: 17 amino acids. The germline V gene encodes CDR1 SGHRS and CDR2 YFSETQ. V was cut by 0 bases and J by 6 bases, with 18 bases left in between. The CDR3 protein is CASSLDGSGLIPGELFF. The CDR3 DNA reads TGCGCCAGCAGCTTGGATGGTTCGGGTCTTATCCCCGGGGAGCTGTTTTTT.

This clone was seen more than once but under ten times. This chain's CDR3 is CASSLQFNTEAFF. In nucleotides, the CDR3 is TGTGCCAGCAGCTTACAGTTCAACACTGAAGCTTTCTTT. The chain combines TRBV7-9 with TRBJ1-1, with D uncertain. From germline, CDR1 is SEHNR and CDR2 FQNEAQ (reference sequence). The CDR3 length is 13 residues. V was trimmed by 2 bases and J by 2 bases, leaving 6 bases between them.

This clone was seen only a few times. The chain has TRBV5-1 and TRBJ2-3, with TRBD2 matching over 7 bases. This CDR3 spans 15 amino acids. Trimming removed 0 bases from V and 4 bases from J; junction bases left unmatched: 5. Germline V gene lookup returns CDR1 SGHRS and CDR2 YFSETQ. The CDR3 loop reads CASSLGLAASDTQYF. CDR3 nucleotide sequence: TGCGCCAGCAGCTTGGGCCTAGCGGCCTCAGATACGCAGTATTTT. Full variable domain (remainder filled in from reference TRBV5-1 and TRBJ2-3): KAGVTQTPRYLIKTRGQQVTLSCSPISGHRSVSWYQQTPGQGLQFLFEYFSETQRNKGNFPGRFSGRQFSNSRSEMNVSTLELGDSALYLCASSLGLAASDTQYFGPGTRLTVL.

The chain joins TRBV14 to TRBJ1-1; D unclear. Germline V gene sequence: CDR1 SGHDN, CDR2 FVKESK. Deletions cut 4 bases from V and 4 bases from J, with 13 bases between. The length of the CDR3 is 14 residues. CDR3 DNA: TGTGCCAGCAGCCCCATTGTGAGCCCCACTGAAGCTTTCTTT. This sequence encodes CASSPIVSPTEAFF.